This section outlines one T cell receptor beta chain sequence together with its context. The authors ran a second PCR of 7 to 11 cycles using a sample-barcoded 5' primer and a J-beta primer mix. MiXCR was run by TCRdb on the 5' RACE reads, yielding one entry per CDR3 protein. Here the sample spans fewer than 1,000,000 distinct CDR3 sequences, roughly 46% being singletons. The CDR3 contains 14 residues. The junction had 8 bases not matched to a gene; V was cut back by 6 bases and J by 6 bases. CDR1 MRHNA and CDR2 SNTAGT come from the germline V gene. These data belong to a study of blood T cells in healthy people across ages.

The receptor comes from a man older than 75 in good health. This chain connects TRBV6-4 to TRBJ1-2; 9 nucleotides agree with TRBD1. Sequencing was done on a sample of blood. The CDR3 coding sequence is TGTGCCAGCAGAAGGGACAGGGAAGACCATGGCTACACCTTC. Translated: CASRRDREDHGYTF.